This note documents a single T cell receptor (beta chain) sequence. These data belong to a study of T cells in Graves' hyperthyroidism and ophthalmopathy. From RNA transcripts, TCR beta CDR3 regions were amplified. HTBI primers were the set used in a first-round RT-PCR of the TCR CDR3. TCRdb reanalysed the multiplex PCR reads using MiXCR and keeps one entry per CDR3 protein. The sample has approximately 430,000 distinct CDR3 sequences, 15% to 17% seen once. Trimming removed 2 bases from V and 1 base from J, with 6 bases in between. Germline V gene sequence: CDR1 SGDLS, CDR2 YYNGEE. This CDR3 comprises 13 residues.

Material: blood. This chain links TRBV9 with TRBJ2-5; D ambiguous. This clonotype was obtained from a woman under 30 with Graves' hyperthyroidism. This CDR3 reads CASSVAPQETQYF. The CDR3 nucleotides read TGTGCCAGCAGCGTGGCCCCCCAAGAGACCCAGTACTTC.